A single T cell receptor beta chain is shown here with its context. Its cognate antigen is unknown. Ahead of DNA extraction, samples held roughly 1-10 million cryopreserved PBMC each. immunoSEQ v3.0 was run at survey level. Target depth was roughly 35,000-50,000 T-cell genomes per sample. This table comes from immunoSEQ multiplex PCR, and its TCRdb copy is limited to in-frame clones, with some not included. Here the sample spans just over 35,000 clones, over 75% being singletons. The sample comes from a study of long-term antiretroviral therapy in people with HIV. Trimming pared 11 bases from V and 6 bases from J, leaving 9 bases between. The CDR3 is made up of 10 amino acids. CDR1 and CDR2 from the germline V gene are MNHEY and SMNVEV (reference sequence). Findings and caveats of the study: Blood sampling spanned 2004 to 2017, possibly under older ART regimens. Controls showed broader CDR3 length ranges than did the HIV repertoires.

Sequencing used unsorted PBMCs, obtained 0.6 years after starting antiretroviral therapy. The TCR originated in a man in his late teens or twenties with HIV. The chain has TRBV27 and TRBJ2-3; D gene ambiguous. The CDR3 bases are TGTGCCCTTGGCAGGGATACGCAGTATTTT. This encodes CALGRDTQYF.